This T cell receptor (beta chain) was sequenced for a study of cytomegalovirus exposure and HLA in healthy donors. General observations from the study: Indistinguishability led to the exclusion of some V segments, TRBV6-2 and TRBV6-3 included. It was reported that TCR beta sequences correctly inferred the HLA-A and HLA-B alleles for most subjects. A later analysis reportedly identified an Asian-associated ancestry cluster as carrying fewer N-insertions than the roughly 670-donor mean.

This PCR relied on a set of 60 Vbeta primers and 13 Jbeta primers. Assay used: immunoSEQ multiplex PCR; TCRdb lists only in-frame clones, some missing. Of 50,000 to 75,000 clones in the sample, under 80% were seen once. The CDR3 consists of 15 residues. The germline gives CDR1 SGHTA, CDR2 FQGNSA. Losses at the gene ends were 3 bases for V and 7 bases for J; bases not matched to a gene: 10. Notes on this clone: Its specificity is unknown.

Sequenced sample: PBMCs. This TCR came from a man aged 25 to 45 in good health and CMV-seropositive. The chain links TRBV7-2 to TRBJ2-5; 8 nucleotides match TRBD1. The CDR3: CASSFGPGGEGTQYF. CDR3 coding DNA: TGTGCCAGCAGCTTTGGTCCAGGGGGCGAGGGGACCCAGTACTTC.